This entry lists 6 T cell receptor beta chains sequenced from one sample in a study of human T cells and chemical hapten exposure. The time point: patch test 2, 6 weeks after DPC sensitization. The treatment: therapeutic diphenylcyclopropenone sensitization with weekly scalp DPC. Each CDR3 protein gets one entry after TCRdb re-called the RACE reads with MiXCR. The sample shows about 100,000 distinct CDR3 sequences, roughly 10% of them seen only once. Sequencing was performed on whole blood, taken in connection with sensitization to the hapten diphenylcyclopropenone (DPC). Receptor source: a woman aged 40 to 55 with alopecia areata. Some clones in this sample may be carry-over from other donors' samples.

This clonotype was detected ten times or more. The CDR3 here is CASSTLPGGAGGPTGELFF. As DNA, the CDR3 is TGTGCCAGCAGCACCCTACCGGGCGGAGCGGGAGGGCCCACCGGGGAGCTGTTTTTT. The chain recombines TRBV28 with TRBJ2-2; 10 bases match TRBD2. The CDR3 is 19 residues long. CDR1 MDHEN and CDR2 SYDVKM come from the germline V gene. The V and J ends lost 6 bases and 4 bases, in that order; junction bases with no gene match: 17. Full variable domain (missing parts from reference TRBV28 and TRBJ2-2): DVKVTQSSRYLVKRTGEKVFLECVQDMDHENMFWYRQDPGLGLRLIYFSYDVKMKEKGDIPEGYSVSREKKERFSLILESASTNQTSMYLCASSTLPGGAGGPTGELFFGEGSRLTVL.

This clonotype was observed a few times. The genes are TRBV7-2 and TRBJ1-5; 7 nucleotides line up with TRBD1. The CDR3 runs 15 residues. Germline-derived CDR1 and CDR2 are SGHTA and FQGNSA. Trimming at V came to 0 bases and at J to 7 bases, leaving 6 bases not matched to a gene. The CDR3, as DNA: TGTGCCAGCAGCTTAGCAATAGGGGGCCGCCAGCCCCAGCATTTT. Its protein is CASSLAIGGRQPQHF.

Many counts were recorded for this clonotype. This sequence joins TRBV7-2 and TRBJ2-3, with a possible D match to TRBD2 (6 bases). The length of the CDR3 is 16 residues. The germline V and J ends were trimmed by 7 bases and 4 bases, with 21 bases remaining between them. The germline gives CDR1 SGHTA, CDR2 FQGNSA. For the CDR3, the DNA is TGTGCCAGCACCTACCGTATTAGACGGGGGTCAGATACGCAGTATTTT. It codes for CASTYRIRRGSDTQYF.

The chain has TRBV5-4 and TRBJ2-1; possible D gene TRBD1, 6 bases. The CDR3 contains 16 residues. From germline, CDR1 is SGHNT and CDR2 YYREEE (reference sequence). V was clipped by 3 bases and J by 0 bases, with 13 bases between them. The CDR3 here is CASSSRQALSYNEQFF. For the CDR3, the DNA is TGTGCCAGCAGCTCCCGACAGGCCCTCTCCTACAATGAGCAGTTCTTC.

This clonotype was seen at least ten times. The rearrangement joins TRBV6-5 to TRBJ1-1; possible D gene TRBD1, 5 bases. Germline V gene lookup returns CDR1 MNHEY and CDR2 SVGAGI. V was clipped by 4 bases and J by 6 bases, with 15 bases between them. The CDR3 loop spans 14 amino acids. CDR3 coding DNA: TGTGCCAGCAGTTTCCCGGGACTGCGGGCTGAAGCTTTCTTT. Translated: CASSFPGLRAEAFF.

This clonotype was counted many times. V gene TRBV5-1 combines with J gene TRBJ2-6, with no clear D. Trimming shortened V by 4 bases and J by 2 bases, and 13 bases separated the two germline ends. The CDR3 has 16 amino acids. Germline V lookup: CDR1 SGHRS, CDR2 YFSETQ. The CDR3 nucleotides are TGCGCCAGCAGCCCTTCCCACACAACTGGGGCCAACGTCCTGACTTTC. Residues: CASSPSHTTGANVLTF.